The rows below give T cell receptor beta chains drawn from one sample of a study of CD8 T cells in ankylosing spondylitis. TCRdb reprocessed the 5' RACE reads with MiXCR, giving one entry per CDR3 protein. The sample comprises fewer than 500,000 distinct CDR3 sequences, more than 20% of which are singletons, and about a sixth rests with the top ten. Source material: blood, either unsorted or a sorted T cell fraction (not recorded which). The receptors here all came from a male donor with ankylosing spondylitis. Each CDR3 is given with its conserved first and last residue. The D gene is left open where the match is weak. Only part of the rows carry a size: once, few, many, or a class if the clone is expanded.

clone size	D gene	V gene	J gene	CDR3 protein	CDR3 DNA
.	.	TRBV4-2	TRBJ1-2	CASSQDLRDGGYTF	TGTGCCAGCAGCCAAGATCTACGGGATGGAGGCTACACCTTC
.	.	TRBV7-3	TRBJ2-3	CASSPTTRTDTQYF	TGTGCCAGCAGCCCCACCACCCGCACAGATACGCAGTATTTT
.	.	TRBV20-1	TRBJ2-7	CSATPGRNEQYF	TGCAGTGCTACCCCAGGGAGAAACGAGCAGTACTTC
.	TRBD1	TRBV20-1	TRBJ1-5	CSAMDRHNQPQHF	TGCAGTGCTATGGACAGGCACAATCAGCCCCAGCATTTT
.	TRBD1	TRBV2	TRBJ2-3	CASNRGQGATDTQYF	TGTGCCAGCAACCGGGGCCAGGGGGCCACAGATACGCAGTATTTT
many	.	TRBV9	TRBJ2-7	CASSRAGHSYEQYF	TGTGCCAGCAGCAGAGCCGGGCACTCCTACGAGCAGTACTTC
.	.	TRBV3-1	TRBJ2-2	CASSRGKANTGELFF	TGTGCCAGCAGCCGGGGAAAAGCGAACACCGGGGAGCTGTTTTTT
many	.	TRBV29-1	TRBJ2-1	CSTSLVGDEQFF	TGCAGCACATCCCTGGTTGGGGATGAGCAGTTCTTC
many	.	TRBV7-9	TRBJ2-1	CASSWGFPPDEQFF	TGTGCCAGCAGCTGGGGGTTTCCCCCAGATGAGCAGTTCTTC
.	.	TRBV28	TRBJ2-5	CASSLGRHETQYF	TGTGCCAGCAGTTTAGGGAGGCATGAGACCCAGTACTTC
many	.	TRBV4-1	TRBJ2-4	CASSAGLAKNIQYF	TGCGCCAGCAGCGCCGGACTAGCCAAAAACATTCAGTACTTC
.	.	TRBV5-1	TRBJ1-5	CASSLWGGEDQPQHF	TGCGCCAGCAGCTTGTGGGGGGGTGAGGATCAGCCCCAGCATTTT
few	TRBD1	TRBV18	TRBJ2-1	CASSPGQVSSYNEQFF	TGTGCCAGCTCCCCGGGACAGGTGAGCTCCTACAATGAGCAGTTCTTC
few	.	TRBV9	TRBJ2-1	CASSPQLWVDEQFF	TGTGCCAGCAGCCCTCAGTTATGGGTGGATGAGCAGTTCTTC
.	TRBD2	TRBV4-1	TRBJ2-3	CASSQVGLAADTQYF	TGCGCCAGCAGCCAAGTGGGACTAGCGGCAGATACGCAGTATTTT
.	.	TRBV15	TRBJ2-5	CATSRPRGVGRMETQYF	TGTGCCACCAGCAGACCCAGGGGTGTCGGTAGAATGGAGACCCAGTACTTC
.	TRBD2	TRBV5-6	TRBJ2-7	CASRYRLAGDGEQYF	TGTGCCAGCAGGTACAGACTAGCGGGAGATGGTGAGCAGTACTTC
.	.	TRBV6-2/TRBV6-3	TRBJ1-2	CASRGHSGDYGYTF	TGTGCCAGCCGAGGACACTCAGGGGACTATGGCTACACCTTC
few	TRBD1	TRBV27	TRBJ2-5	CASSLTRTGQETQYF	TGTGCCAGCAGTTTAACGAGGACAGGTCAAGAGACCCAGTACTTC
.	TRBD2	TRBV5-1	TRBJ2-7	CASSPLAGTRIGYEQYF	TGCGCCAGCAGCCCACTTGCGGGGACTAGGATCGGATACGAGCAGTACTTC
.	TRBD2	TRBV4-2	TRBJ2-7	CASSPSGTSSTYEQYF	TGTGCCAGCAGCCCTTCCGGGACTAGCTCTACCTACGAGCAGTACTTC
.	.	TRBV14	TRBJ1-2	CASSQVGGGRNYGYTF	TGTGCCAGCAGCCAAGTCGGCGGAGGCCGTAACTATGGCTACACCTTC
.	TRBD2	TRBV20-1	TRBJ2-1	CSASRLAGGPLFF	TGCAGTGCTAGCCGACTAGCGGGAGGGCCGTTGTTCTTC
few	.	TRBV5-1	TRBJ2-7	CASSRGSSYEQYF	TGCGCCAGCAGCCGCGGGTCCTCCTACGAGCAGTACTTC
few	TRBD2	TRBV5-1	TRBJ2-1	CASSSWVAGDNEQFF	TGCGCCAGCAGCTCCTGGGTAGCGGGAGATAATGAGCAGTTCTTC
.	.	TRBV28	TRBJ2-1	CASRTTGSLIYNEQFF	TGTGCCAGCAGGACGACAGGTTCGCTAATCTACAATGAGCAGTTCTTC
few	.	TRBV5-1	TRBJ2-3	CASSLAGTRTDTQYF	TGCGCCAGCAGCTTGGCCGGAACTCGCACAGATACGCAGTATTTT
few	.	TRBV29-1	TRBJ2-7	CSVEGISYEQYF	TGCAGCGTTGAAGGAATATCCTACGAGCAGTACTTC
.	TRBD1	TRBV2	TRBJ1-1	CASRPGQRYTEAFF	TGTGCCAGCAGGCCGGGACAGAGATACACTGAAGCTTTCTTT
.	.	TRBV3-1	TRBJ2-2	CASSPGAGWYTGELFF	TGTGCCAGCAGCCCCGGGGCGGGATGGTACACCGGGGAGCTGTTTTTT
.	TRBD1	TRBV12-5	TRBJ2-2	CASGPQGAGELFF	TGTGCTAGTGGCCCTCAGGGGGCCGGGGAGCTGTTTTTT
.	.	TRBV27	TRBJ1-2	CASSQGGIKYGYTF	TGTGCCAGCAGTCAAGGAGGGATAAAGTATGGCTACACCTTC
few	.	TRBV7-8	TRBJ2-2	CASSDQRGVPNTGELFF	TGTGCCAGCAGCGATCAAAGGGGCGTTCCGAACACCGGGGAGCTGTTTTTT
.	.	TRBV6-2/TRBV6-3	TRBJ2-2	CASSYSTPMGPGELFF	TGTGCCAGCAGTTACTCGACCCCCATGGGGCCCGGGGAGCTGTTTTTT
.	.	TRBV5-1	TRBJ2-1	CASSLAFAGTYNEQFF	TGCGCCAGCAGCTTGGCCTTTGCGGGTACCTACAATGAGCAGTTCTTC
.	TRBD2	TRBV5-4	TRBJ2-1	CASSLGPGLADRSSNEQFF	TGTGCCAGCAGCTTGGGACCGGGACTAGCGGACCGCAGTTCCAATGAGCAGTTCTTC
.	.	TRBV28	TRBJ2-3	CASSLGSLRTQYF	TGTGCCAGCAGTTTAGGGAGCCTCCGAACGCAGTATTTT
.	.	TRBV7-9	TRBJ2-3	CASSLALNTGQDTQYF	TGTGCCAGCAGCTTAGCTCTCAATACAGGGCAGGATACGCAGTATTTT
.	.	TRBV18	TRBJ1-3	CASSPSYGEAGNTIYF	TGTGCCAGCTCACCATCTTACGGAGAAGCTGGAAACACCATATATTTT
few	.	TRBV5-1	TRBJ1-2	CASNIFPGAGNYYGYTF	TGCGCCAGCAACATTTTTCCGGGGGCAGGGAACTACTATGGCTACACCTTC
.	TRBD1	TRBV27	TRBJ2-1	CASSSTGDWNEQFF	TGTGCCAGCAGTTCGACAGGGGATTGGAATGAGCAGTTCTTC
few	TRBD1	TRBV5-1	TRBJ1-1	CASSFSPDRRNTEAFF	TGCGCCAGCAGCTTTAGTCCGGACAGGCGGAACACTGAAGCTTTCTTT
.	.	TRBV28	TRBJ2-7	CASSSAGQTYEQYF	TGTGCCAGCAGTTCTGCCGGACAGACCTACGAGCAGTACTTC
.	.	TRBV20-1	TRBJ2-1	CSARVGAGPSYNEQFF	TGCAGTGCTAGAGTTGGGGCGGGACCCTCTTACAATGAGCAGTTCTTC
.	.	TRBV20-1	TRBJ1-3	CSALGGSGNTIYF	TGCAGTGCTTTAGGGGGTTCTGGAAACACCATATATTTT
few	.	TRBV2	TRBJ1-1	CASSPRQTGTNTEAFF	TGTGCCAGCAGTCCCAGACAAACAGGGACGAACACTGAAGCTTTCTTT
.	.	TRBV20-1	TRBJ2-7	CSARGGSGLEQYF	TGCAGTGCTAGGGGTGGGAGCGGGCTCGAGCAGTACTTC
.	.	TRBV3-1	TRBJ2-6	CASSQQGLTGANVLTF	TGTGCCAGCAGCCAACAGGGTCTGACTGGGGCCAACGTCCTGACTTTC
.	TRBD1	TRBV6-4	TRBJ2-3	CASRSGTETDTQYF	TGTGCCAGTAGATCCGGGACAGAAACAGATACGCAGTATTTT
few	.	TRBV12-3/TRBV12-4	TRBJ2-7	CASSLGPHYEQYF	TGTGCCAGCAGTTTGGGTCCACACTACGAGCAGTACTTC
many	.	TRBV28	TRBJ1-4	CASSGSDPTTNEKLFF	TGTGCCAGCAGTGGAAGCGACCCGACAACTAATGAAAAACTGTTTTTT
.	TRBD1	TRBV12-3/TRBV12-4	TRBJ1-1	CASRRPDRGWTEAFF	TGTGCCAGCAGGCGGCCCGACAGGGGATGGACTGAAGCTTTCTTT
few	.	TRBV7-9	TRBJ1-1	CASSSVGASPEAFF	TGTGCCAGCAGCTCCGTGGGGGCCTCCCCTGAAGCTTTCTTT
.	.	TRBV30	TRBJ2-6	CAWAMYSGANVLTF	TGTGCCTGGGCCATGTACTCTGGGGCCAACGTCCTGACTTTC
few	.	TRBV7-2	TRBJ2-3	CASSERTHTQYF	TGTGCCAGCAGCGAGCGCACTCATACGCAGTATTTT